This paragraph reports one T cell receptor (beta chain). Its target is unknown. Next came a second PCR, run for about 7 to 12 cycles, which used a sample-barcoded 5' primer along with a J-beta primer mix. Every cDNA molecule carried a tag from a template-switch adaptor bearing 12 random nucleotides. TCRdb ran MiXCR on the 5' RACE reads and lists one entry per CDR3 protein. Of 1.5 million to 2 million distinct CDR3 sequences listed, approximately 40% are singletons. The data were taken from a study of blood T cells in healthy people across ages. Healthy individuals of Caucasian origin from Russia, aged about 6 to 90, served as donors. Broader study findings: Significant beta diversity loss was already apparent by age approximately 38, declining roughly linearly. Naive and antigen-experienced cells were not separated, limiting conclusive comparison.

This clonotype was sampled from a human donor in good health. The sample consisted of blood.

CDR3 DNA sequence: TGTGCCAGCTCACCTCCACCGGGGGAAGACTACGAGCAGTTCTTC. Translation: CASSPPPGEDYEQFF. This chain joins TRBV18 and TRBJ2-1; a weak D match, TRBD2 (6 bases). Germline CDR1 is KGHSH and CDR2 is LQKENI. V was pared by 3 bases and J by 10 bases, with 19 bases between. This CDR3 spans 15 amino acids.